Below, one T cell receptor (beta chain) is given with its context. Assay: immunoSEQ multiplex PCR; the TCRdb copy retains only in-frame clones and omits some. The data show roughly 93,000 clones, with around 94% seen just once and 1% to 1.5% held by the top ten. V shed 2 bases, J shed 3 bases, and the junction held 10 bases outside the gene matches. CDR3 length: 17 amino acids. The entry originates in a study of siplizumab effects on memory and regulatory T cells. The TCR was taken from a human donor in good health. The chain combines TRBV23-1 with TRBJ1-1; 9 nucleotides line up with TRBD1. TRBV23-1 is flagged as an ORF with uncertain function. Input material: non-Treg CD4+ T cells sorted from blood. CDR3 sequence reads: CASSQPTGGLKDTEAFF. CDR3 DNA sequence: TGCGCCAGCAGTCAACCTACAGGGGGCTTGAAAGACACTGAAGCTTTCTTT.